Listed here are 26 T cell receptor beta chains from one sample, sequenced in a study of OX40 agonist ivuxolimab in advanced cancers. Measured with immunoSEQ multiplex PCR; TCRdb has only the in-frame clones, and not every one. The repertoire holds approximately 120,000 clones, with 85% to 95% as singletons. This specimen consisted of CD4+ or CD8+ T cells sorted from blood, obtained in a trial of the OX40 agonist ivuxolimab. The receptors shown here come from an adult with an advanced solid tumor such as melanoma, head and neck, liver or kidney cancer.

The CDR3 DNA follows: TGTGCCTGGACCCCCGAGTCGCCGAGCTATAGAAACACCATATATTTT. Its translation: CAWTPESPSYRNTIYF. V is TRBV30 and J is TRBJ1-3, with unresolved D. The CDR3 is 16 amino acids. Germline V gene sequence: CDR1 GTSNPN, CDR2 SVGIG (reference sequence). V was cut by 4 bases and J by 5 bases, with 21 bases left in between.

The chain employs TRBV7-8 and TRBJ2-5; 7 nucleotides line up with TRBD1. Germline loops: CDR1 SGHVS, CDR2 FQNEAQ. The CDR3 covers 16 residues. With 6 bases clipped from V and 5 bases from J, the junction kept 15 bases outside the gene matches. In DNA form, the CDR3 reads TGTGCCAGCAGATACGACAGGGAATTTGAAAAGGAGACCCAGTACTTC. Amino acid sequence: CASRYDREFEKETQYF.

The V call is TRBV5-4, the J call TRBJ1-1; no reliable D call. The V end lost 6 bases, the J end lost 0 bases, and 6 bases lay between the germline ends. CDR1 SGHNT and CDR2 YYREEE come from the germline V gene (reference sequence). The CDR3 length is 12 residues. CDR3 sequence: CASNTLNTEAFF. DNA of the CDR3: TGTGCCAGCAATACCCTGAACACTGAAGCTTTCTTT.

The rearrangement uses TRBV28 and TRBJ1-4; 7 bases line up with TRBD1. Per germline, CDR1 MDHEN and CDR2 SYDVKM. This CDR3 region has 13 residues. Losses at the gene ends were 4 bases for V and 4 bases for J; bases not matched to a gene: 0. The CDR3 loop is CASSYRGNEKLFF. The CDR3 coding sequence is TGTGCCAGCAGTTACAGGGGTAATGAAAAACTGTTTTTT.

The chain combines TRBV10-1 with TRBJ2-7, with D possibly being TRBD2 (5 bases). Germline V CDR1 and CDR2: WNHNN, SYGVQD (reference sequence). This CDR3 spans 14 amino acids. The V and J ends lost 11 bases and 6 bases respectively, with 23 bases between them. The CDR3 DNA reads TGCGCCGAGGGTCTACCCGGAGGAGATTGCGAGCAGTACTTC. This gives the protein CAEGLPGGDCEQYF.

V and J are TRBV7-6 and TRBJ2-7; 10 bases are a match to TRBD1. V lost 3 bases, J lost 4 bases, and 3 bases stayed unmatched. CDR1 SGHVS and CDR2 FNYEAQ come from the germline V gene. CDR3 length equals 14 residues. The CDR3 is CASSFGQGGYEQYF. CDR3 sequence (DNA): TGTGCCAGCAGCTTCGGACAGGGGGGATACGAGCAGTACTTC. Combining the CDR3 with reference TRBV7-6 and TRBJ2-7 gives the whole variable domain GAGVSQSPRYKVTKRGQDVALRCDPISGHVSLYWYRQALGQGPEFLTYFNYEAQQDKSGLPNDRFSAERPEGSISTLTIQRTEQRDSAMYRCASSFGQGGYEQYFGPGTRLTVT.

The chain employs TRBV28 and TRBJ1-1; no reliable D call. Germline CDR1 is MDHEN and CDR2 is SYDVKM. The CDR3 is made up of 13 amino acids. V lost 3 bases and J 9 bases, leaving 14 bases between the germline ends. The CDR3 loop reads CASSFGKGAKAFF. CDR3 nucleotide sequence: TGTGCCAGCAGTTTTGGAAAGGGCGCCAAAGCTTTCTTT.

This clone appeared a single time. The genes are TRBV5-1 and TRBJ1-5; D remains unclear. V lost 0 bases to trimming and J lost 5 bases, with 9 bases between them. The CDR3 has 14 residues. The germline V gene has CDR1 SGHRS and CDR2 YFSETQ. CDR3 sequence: CASSLGTSDQPQHF. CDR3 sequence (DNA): TGCGCCAGCAGCTTGGGGACGTCGGATCAGCCCCAGCATTTT.

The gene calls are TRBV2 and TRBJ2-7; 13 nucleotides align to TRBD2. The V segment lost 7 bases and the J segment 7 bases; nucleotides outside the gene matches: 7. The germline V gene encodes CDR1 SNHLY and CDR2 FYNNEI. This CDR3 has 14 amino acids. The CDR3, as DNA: TGTGCCAGCACTCGGACTAGCGGGAGTTTGGAGCAGTACTTC. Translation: CASTRTSGSLEQYF.

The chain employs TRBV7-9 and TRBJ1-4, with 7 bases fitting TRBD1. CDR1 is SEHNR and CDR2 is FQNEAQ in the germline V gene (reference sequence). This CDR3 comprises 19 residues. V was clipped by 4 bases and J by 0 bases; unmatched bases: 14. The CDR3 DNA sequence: TGTGCCAGCAGCTCCGAATTACAGGGGTACTTGGCAACTAATGAAAAACTGTTTTTT. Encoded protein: CASSSELQGYLATNEKLFF.

The CDR3 loop reads CASSGDRGYSNQPQHF. The CDR3 DNA reads TGTGCCAGTTCGGGGGACAGGGGGTATAGCAATCAGCCCCAGCATTTT. The chain is built from TRBV19 and TRBJ1-5; TRBD1 agrees at 11 bases. Trimming cost V 8 bases and J 0 bases; bases outside gene matches: 6. The CDR3 totals 16 residues. Germline loops: CDR1 LNHDA, CDR2 SQIVND (reference sequence).

CDR3 region: CASSTPGQGAGEAFF. The DNA for the CDR3 is TGTGCCAGCAGCACACCTGGACAGGGGGCGGGTGAAGCTTTCTTT. The V call is TRBV5-5, the J call TRBJ1-1, with 11 positions matching TRBD1. The V gene end was trimmed by 4 bases and the J gene end by 7 bases; junction bases not matched to a gene: 9. This CDR3 contains 15 residues. Germline V gene sequence: CDR1 SGHKS, CDR2 YYEKEE (reference sequence).

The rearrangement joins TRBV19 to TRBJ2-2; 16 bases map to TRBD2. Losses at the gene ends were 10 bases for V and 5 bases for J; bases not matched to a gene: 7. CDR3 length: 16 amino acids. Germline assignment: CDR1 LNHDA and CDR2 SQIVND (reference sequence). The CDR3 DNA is TGTGCCACCGGGACTAGCGGGAGGGCCGGAACCGGGGAGCTGTTTTTT. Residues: CATGTSGRAGTGELFF.

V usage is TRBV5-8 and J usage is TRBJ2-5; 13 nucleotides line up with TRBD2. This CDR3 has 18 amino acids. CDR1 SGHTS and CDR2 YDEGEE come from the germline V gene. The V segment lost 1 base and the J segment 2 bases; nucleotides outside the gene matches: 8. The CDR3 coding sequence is TGTGCCAGCAGCTTGATGACTAGCGGGAGGTCGTCGCAAGAGACCCAGTACTTC. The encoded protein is CASSLMTSGRSSQETQYF.

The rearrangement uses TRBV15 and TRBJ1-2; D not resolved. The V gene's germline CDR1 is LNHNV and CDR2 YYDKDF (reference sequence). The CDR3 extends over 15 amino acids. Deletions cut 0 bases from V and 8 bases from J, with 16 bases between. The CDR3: CATSRDRSPTGGYTF. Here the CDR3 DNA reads TGTGCCACCAGCAGAGATCGAAGTCCTACTGGGGGCTACACCTTC.

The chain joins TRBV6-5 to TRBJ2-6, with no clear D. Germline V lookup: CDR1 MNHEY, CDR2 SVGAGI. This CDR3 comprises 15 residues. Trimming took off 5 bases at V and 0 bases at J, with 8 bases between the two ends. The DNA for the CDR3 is TGTGCCAGCAGTACGGGCCTCTCTGGGGCCAACGTCCTGACTTTC. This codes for CASSTGLSGANVLTF.

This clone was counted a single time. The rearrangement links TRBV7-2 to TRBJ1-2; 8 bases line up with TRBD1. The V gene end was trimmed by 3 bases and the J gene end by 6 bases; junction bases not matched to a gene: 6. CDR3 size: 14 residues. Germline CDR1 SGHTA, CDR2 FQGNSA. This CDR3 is CASSFSGGIDGYTF. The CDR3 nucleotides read TGTGCCAGCAGCTTTTCAGGGGGCATCGATGGCTACACCTTC.

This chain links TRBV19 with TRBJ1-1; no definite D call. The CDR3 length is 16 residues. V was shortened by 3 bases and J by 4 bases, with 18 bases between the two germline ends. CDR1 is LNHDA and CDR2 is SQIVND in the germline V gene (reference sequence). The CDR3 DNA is TGTGCCAGTAGTATCGGTCGCGGGTCGGTCGGCACTGAAGCTTTCTTT. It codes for CASSIGRGSVGTEAFF.

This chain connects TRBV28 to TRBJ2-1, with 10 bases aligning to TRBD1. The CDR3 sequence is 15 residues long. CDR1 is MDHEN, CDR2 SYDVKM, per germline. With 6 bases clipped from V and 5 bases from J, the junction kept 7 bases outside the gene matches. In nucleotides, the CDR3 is TGTGCCAGCAGGGGACAGGGGCTGGCGGACAATGAGCAGTTCTTC. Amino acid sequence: CASRGQGLADNEQFF.

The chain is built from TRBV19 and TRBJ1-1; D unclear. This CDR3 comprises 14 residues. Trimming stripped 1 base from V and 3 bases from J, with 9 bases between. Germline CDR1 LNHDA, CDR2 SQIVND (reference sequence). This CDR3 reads CASSIGDFYTEAFF. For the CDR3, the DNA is TGTGCCAGTAGTATAGGAGACTTTTACACTGAAGCTTTCTTT.

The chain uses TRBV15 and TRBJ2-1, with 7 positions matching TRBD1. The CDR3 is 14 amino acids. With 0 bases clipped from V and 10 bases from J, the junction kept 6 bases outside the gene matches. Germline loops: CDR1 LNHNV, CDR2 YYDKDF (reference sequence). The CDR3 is CATSRDTGTEEQFF. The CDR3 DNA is TGTGCCACCAGCAGAGACACGGGGACAGAAGAGCAGTTCTTC. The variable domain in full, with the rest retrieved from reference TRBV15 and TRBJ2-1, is DAMVIQNPRYQVTQFGKPVTLSCSQTLNHNVMYWYQQKSSQAPKLLFHYYDKDFNNEADTPDNFQSRRPNTSFCFLDIRSPGLGDTAMYLCATSRDTGTEEQFFGPGTRLTVL.

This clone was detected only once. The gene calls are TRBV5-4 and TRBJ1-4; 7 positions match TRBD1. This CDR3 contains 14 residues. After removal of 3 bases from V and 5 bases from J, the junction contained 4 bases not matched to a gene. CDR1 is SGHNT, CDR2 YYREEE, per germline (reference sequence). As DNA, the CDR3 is TGTGCCAGCAGCTCGGGACAGATAAATGAAAAACTGTTTTTT. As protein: CASSSGQINEKLFF.

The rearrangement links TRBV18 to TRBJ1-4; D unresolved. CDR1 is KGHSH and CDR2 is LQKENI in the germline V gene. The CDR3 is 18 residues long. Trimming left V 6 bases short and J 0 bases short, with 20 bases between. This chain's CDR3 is CASSPIRPRGATNEKLFF. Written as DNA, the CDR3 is TGTGCCAGCTCTCCAATTCGCCCTCGAGGAGCAACTAATGAAAAACTGTTTTTT.

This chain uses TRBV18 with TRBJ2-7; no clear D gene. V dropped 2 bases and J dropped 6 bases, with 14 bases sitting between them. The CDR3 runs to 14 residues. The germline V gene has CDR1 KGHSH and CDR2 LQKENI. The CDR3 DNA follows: TGTGCCAGCTCACCAATGGGTTCCTTCGGCGAGCAGTACTTC. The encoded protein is CASSPMGSFGEQYF.

CDR3 amino acids: CASSAGLAHLQETQYF. CDR3 nucleotides: TGCGCCAGCAGCGCGGGACTCGCGCACCTCCAAGAGACCCAGTACTTC. This rearrangement joins TRBV5-1 to TRBJ2-5; D may be TRBD2 (6 bases). V gave up 4 bases and J gave up 1 base, with 17 bases separating them. This CDR3 has 16 amino acids. The germline CDR1 and CDR2 sequences are SGHRS and YFSETQ.

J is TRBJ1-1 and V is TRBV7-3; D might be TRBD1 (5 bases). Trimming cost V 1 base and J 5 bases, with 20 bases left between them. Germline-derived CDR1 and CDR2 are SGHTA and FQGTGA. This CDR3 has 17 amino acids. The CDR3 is CASSLSRDVGPGTEAFF. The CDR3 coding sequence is TGTGCCAGCAGCTTAAGCCGAGACGTAGGCCCAGGGACTGAAGCTTTCTTT. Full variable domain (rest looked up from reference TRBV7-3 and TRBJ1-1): GAGVSQTPSNKVTEKGKYVELRCDPISGHTALYWYRQSLGQGPEFLIYFQGTGAADDSGLPNDRFFAVRPEGSVSTLKIQRTERGDSAVYLCASSLSRDVGPGTEAFFGQGTRLTVV.